This T cell receptor beta chain was recovered during a study of shared clonotypes between healthy human individuals. The repertoire was sequenced with immunoSEQ multiplex PCR; TCRdb's copy has only in-frame clones and lacks some. The sample includes about 2.4 million clones, around 90% of them seen just once. Memory CD4+ cells were the fraction left after CD45RA+ naive selection. Comment on this clone: Its antigen is still unknown.

There are 16 residues in the CDR3. Germline-derived CDR1 and CDR2 are SGHTA and FQGNSA. Losses at the gene ends were 5 bases for V and 0 bases for J; bases not matched to a gene: 6. The study, taken as a whole, reports: Rarefaction gave evidence that sorted-subset sequencing remained incomplete despite large depth.

The sample taken for sequencing was naive CD4+ T cells sorted from blood. Subset given: CD45RA+ positively selected. This sequence was found in a man aged 18 to 30 in good health. This chain joins TRBV7-2 and TRBJ2-1, with 8 positions matching TRBD2. In nucleotides, the CDR3 is TGTGCCAGCAGCCAAGTAGCGGGGAGCTCCTACAATGAGCAGTTCTTC. This codes for CASSQVAGSSYNEQFF.